This T cell receptor (beta chain) was obtained from a study of control samples from healthy donors and cancer patients (dated by TCRdb to between 2020 and 2021). Libraries were made using the immunoSEQ multiplex PCR assay. This immuneACCESS table, as held by TCRdb, lists in-frame sequences with V and J called but not all clones. Of the missing ones, under half trace to an unresolved V gene in checked studies; the others have no known cause. This sample is represented by around 82,000 clones; around nine tenths of them were singletons. Approximately 7.2% of the sample is held by the ten biggest clonotypes. The CDR3 covers 14 residues, taking in both the cysteine and the phenylalanine. Only CDR3 DNA is held: 42 bases, read in frame from base 1. V gives up 0 bases and J gives up 3 bases, and the segment between their germline ends measures 7 bases. The germline V gene sets CDR1 to LGHNA and CDR2 to YSLEER.

About this clone itself: No cognate antigen has been identified for it. No per-base quality is available; no much larger clone lies one base away.

The rearranged chain carries TRBV4-3 and TRBJ2-3; no D segment can be confidently identified. The TCR sequence derives from a man aged 50 to 59 in good health. The sample consisted of blood. The CDR3 protein sequence reads: CASSQEGNTDTQYF. The nucleotide sequence reads as follows: TGCGCCAGCAGCCAAGAGGGGAATACAGATACGCAGTATTTT.